This T cell receptor (beta chain) came from a study of blood T cell repertoires in COVID-19. Across the study: From the United States, Italy and Spain came samples of acute and convalescent COVID-19.

CDR3 length: 16 residues. J gave up 2 bases and V 2 bases, and 7 bases lay outside the gene matches. The germline V gene has CDR1 KGHSH and CDR2 LQKENI. Here immunoSEQ multiplex PCR was the method, and the copy in TCRdb shows in-frame clones only, minus some. In the table there are about 150,000 clones, 80% to 90% of which are singletons. V usage is TRBV18 and J usage is TRBJ2-5, with 8 bases identical to TRBD2. The specimen was peripheral blood. The sequence was collected from a woman between 65 and 79 years old who had recovered from COVID-19. This CDR3 is CASSPVRGGIQETQYF. In nucleotides, the CDR3 is TGTGCCAGCTCACCAGTCCGCGGGGGGATACAAGAGACCCAGTACTTC.